This T cell receptor (beta chain) was identified during a study of human T cells and chemical hapten exposure. The germline V gene has CDR1 SGHAT and CDR2 FQNNGV. Losses at the gene ends were 4 bases for V and 4 bases for J; bases not matched to a gene: 9. The CDR3 is 15 amino acids. TCRdb fed the RACE reads into MiXCR, producing one record per CDR3 protein. The data contain 180,000 or so distinct CDR3 sequences, approximately 20% of them seen just once; the ten biggest clones take up approximately 6.7%. Time point in this sample: patch test 1, 2 weeks after DPC sensitization. Regarding treatment: therapeutic diphenylcyclopropenone sensitization with weekly scalp DPC.

The sequence derives from a woman between 50 and 59 years old with alopecia areata. Some clones in this sample may be carry-over from other donors' samples. The sequencing used whole blood, collected in connection with sensitization to the hapten diphenylcyclopropenone (DPC). The J gene is TRBJ2-7, the V gene TRBV11-2; 8 bases map to TRBD2. The DNA of the CDR3 is TGTGCCAGCAGCTCGTTAGCGGGATCCGGGTACGAGCAGTACTTC. Translating gives CASSSLAGSGYEQYF.